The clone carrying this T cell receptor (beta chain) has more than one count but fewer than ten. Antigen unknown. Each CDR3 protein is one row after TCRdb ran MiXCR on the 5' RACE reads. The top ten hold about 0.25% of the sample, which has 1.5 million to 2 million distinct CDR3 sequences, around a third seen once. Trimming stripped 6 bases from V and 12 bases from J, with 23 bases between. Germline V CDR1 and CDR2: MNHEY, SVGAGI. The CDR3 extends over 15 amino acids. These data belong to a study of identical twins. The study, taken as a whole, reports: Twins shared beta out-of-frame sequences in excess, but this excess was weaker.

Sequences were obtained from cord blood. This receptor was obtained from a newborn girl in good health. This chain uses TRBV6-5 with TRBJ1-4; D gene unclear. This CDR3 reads CASSSTHMDRRELFF. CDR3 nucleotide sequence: TGTGCCAGCAGCTCAACACACATGGATAGGAGGGAACTGTTTTTT.